This T cell receptor beta chain was recorded in a study of siplizumab effects on memory and regulatory T cells. Regarding the study as a whole: Naive T cells seemed more diverse than memory cells; they also seemed major alloresponse contributors.

CDR3 length: 13 residues. CDR1 and CDR2 (germline): LNHDA, SQIVND (reference sequence). V was shortened by 2 bases and J by 7 bases, with 9 bases between the two germline ends. Worth noting for this clone: The antigen is not known.

Using immunoSEQ multiplex PCR, the repertoire was profiled, and TCRdb retains in-frame clones only, with some absent. This sample yields about 72,000 clones, of which about 89% are seen a single time; more than 25% belongs to the top ten. The sequence came from a human donor in good health. This rearrangement joins TRBV19 to TRBJ2-4; D not certain. What was sequenced was CD8+ T cells sorted from blood. CDR3 DNA: TGTGCCAGTAGTATAAAGAACATCAACATTCAGTACTTC. This translates into CASSIKNINIQYF.